This TCR beta chain was identified during a study of cytomegalovirus exposure and HLA in healthy donors. The wider study: The approximately 120 validation repertoires, a later analysis reported, used the same platform as the approximately 700 first-cohort repertoires. Study findings and constraints: Across donors, most TCRs were seen rarely, yet some public ones were widespread. It was confirmed in vitro that a few of the CMV-associated chains were specific for CMV antigens.

This CDR3 region has 16 residues. Trimming shortened V by 0 bases and J by 4 bases, and 13 bases separated the two germline ends. The germline CDR1 and CDR2 sequences are MGHRA and YSYEKL. As concerns this clone: No antigen is known for it.

TCRdb's copy holds only in-frame clones and misses some; the assay was immunoSEQ multiplex PCR. The table lists 300,000 or so clones, 88% of them singletons. The donors were part of the validation cohort of 100 to 150 subjects. That cohort was separate from the first cohort, which comprised about 670 subjects. The receptor was isolated from a man aged 25 to 40 in good health and CMV-seronegative. The J gene is TRBJ1-3, the V gene TRBV4-1; D call uncertain. Sequenced input: PBMCs. CDR3 sequence reads: CASSQDDWVKGNTIYF. The CDR3 DNA sequence: TGCGCCAGCAGCCAAGATGACTGGGTCAAAGGAAACACCATATATTTT.